This T cell receptor (beta chain) was sequenced during a study of blood T cell repertoires in COVID-19. The CDR3 has 17 residues. V dropped 1 base and J dropped 4; count of bases not matched to a gene: 11. Germline CDR1 SGHTA, CDR2 FQGNSA. Only in-frame clones appear in the TCRdb table, and some are missing; sequencing was by immunoSEQ multiplex PCR. Here the sample spans a few hundred thousand clones, 89% being singletons. Source material: peripheral blood. The sequence was collected from a man in his forties with acute or convalescent COVID-19. The chain couples TRBV7-2 to TRBJ1-1; TRBD1 matches 8 bases. This chain's CDR3 is CASSLVGGGQGGTEAFF. The CDR3 DNA sequence: TGTGCCAGCAGCTTAGTTGGGGGCGGACAGGGCGGCACTGAAGCTTTCTTT. The whole variable domain, remainder taken from reference TRBV7-2 and TRBJ1-1, is GAGVSQSPSNKVTEKGKDVELRCDPISGHTALYWYRQSLGQGLEFLIYFQGNSAPDKSGLPSDRFSAERTGGSVSTLTIQRTQQEDSAVYLCASSLVGGGQGGTEAFFGQGTRLTVV.